This is a list of T cell receptor beta chains from one sample in a study of blood T cell repertoires in COVID-19. Repertoires were generated with immunoSEQ multiplex PCR, while TCRdb's copy carries only in-frame clones and drops some. The table records over 300,000 clones, 70% to 90% of them present only once. Sequencing was carried out using PBMCs or T cells enriched from blood (not recorded which). These receptors originate from a woman aged 18-29 years who had recovered from COVID-19. CDR3s include the opening cysteine and the closing phenylalanine or tryptophan. D genes are given only for firm matches.

j_gene	d_gene	v_gene	CDR3aa	CDR3nt
TRBJ1-1	TRBD1	TRBV6-5	CASSIRTGNTEAFF	TGTGCCAGCAGTATACGGACAGGGAACACTGAAGCTTTCTTT
TRBJ1-5	-	TRBV19	CASSIQGLPNQPQHF	TGTGCCAGTAGTATTCAGGGGCTCCCTAATCAGCCCCAGCATTTT
TRBJ1-5	TRBD1	TRBV15	CATSLREGGGGIHQPQHF	TGTGCCACCAGCCTTCGGGAGGGAGGGGGCGGAATCCATCAGCCCCAGCATTTT
TRBJ1-1	-	TRBV18	CASSMGGGSLNTEAFF	TGTGCCAGCTCGATGGGCGGGGGGAGCCTGAACACTGAAGCTTTCTTT
TRBJ1-1	TRBD1	TRBV18	CASSQTGEPKAFF	TGTGCCAGCTCTCAAACAGGGGAGCCTAAAGCTTTCTTT
TRBJ1-5	-	TRBV28	CASSPDSVNQPQHF	TGTGCCAGCAGCCCGGACAGCGTCAATCAGCCCCAGCATTTT
TRBJ1-5	-	TRBV2	CASSRQISNQPQHF	TGTGCCAGCAGTAGACAGATTAGCAATCAGCCCCAGCATTTT
TRBJ2-7	-	TRBV3-1/TRBV3-2	CASSQDSRKQYF	TGTGCCAGCAGCCAAGATAGCCGGAAGCAGTACTTC
TRBJ1-4	-	TRBV18	CASSPFRDGSEKLFF	TGTGCCAGCTCACCATTCAGGGATGGGTCTGAAAAACTGTTTTTT
TRBJ1-2	TRBD1	TRBV29-1	CSVPGQGVNYGYTF	TGCAGCGTCCCAGGGCAGGGGGTAAACTATGGCTACACCTTC
TRBJ2-3	TRBD2	TRBV19	CASSPTMTSGGRIRKYF	TGTGCCAGTAGTCCGACTATGACTAGCGGGGGGCGGATACGCAAGTATTTT